The sequence of this TCR beta chain was determined in a study of cytomegalovirus exposure and HLA in healthy donors. Comment on this clone: The target antigen is unknown.

Amplification used 60 Vbeta primers and 13 Jbeta primers. Assay: immunoSEQ multiplex PCR; the TCRdb copy retains only in-frame clones and omits some. The sample carries nearly 110,000 clones, approximately 81% recorded once. Study-wide points: According to the study, approximately 150 TCR beta chains were cytomegalovirus-associated.

Germline V CDR1 and CDR2: SGDLS, YYNGEE. The CDR3 runs to 15 residues. V shed 3 bases, J shed 3 bases, and the junction held 3 bases outside the gene matches. This receptor was obtained from a man aged 25-45 years in good health and CMV-seronegative. Input material: PBMCs. J is TRBJ2-4 and V is TRBV9; 10 positions agree with TRBD1. The CDR3 loop is CASSARTGGKNIQYF. As DNA, the CDR3 is TGTGCCAGCAGCGCAAGGACAGGGGGCAAAAACATTCAGTACTTC. Full variable domain (rest looked up from reference TRBV9 and TRBJ2-4): DSGVTQTPKHLITATGQRVTLRCSPRSGDLSVYWYQQSLDQGLQFLIQYYNGEERAKGNILERFSAQQFPDLHSELNLSSLELGDSALYFCASSARTGGKNIQYFGAGTRLSVL.